There are a few counts of the clone carrying this T cell receptor beta chain. Its antigen is not known. This sample stems from a study of T cell repertoires in cytomegalovirus infection. MiXCR was run by TCRdb on the reads, yielding one entry per CDR3 protein. In the table there are around 570,000 distinct CDR3 sequences, over 35% of which are singletons. Whole-study results and caveats: Dominating the ex vivo response were HLA-C-restricted CMV-specific TCR beta clonotypes.

Trimming pared 4 bases from V and 4 bases from J, leaving 10 bases between. The CDR3 totals 13 residues. CDR1 MGHDK and CDR2 SYGVNS come from the germline V gene. The rearrangement links TRBV25-1 to TRBJ1-2; no reliable D call. This specimen was cultured PBMCs, taken from culture after CMV antigen stimulation. This sequence was found in a human donor in good health (CMV status not recorded). Some clones in this sample may be carry-over from other donors' samples. CDR3 residues: CASSGSAAYGYTF. CDR3 coding DNA: TGTGCCAGCAGTGGATCGGCAGCCTATGGCTACACCTTC.